The present T cell receptor (beta chain) was sequenced within a study of cytomegalovirus exposure and HLA in healthy donors. Vbeta (60) and Jbeta (13) primers were used in the PCR. Libraries were prepared by immunoSEQ multiplex PCR; TCRdb keeps only in-frame clonotypes and omits some of them. Listed are 150,000 to 250,000 clones; 0.65% to 0.75% falls within the top ten. V shed 4 bases, J shed 5 bases, and the junction held 11 bases outside the gene matches. CDR1 is SGHNT and CDR2 is YYREEE in the germline V gene (reference sequence). This CDR3 contains 15 residues. The clonotype originates from a boy younger than 18 in good health and CMV-seronegative. What was sequenced was PBMCs. V and J are TRBV5-4 and TRBJ1-1; TRBD1 matches at 7 bases. CDR3 sequence reads: CASSVFDRAGTEAFF. In nucleotides, the CDR3 is TGTGCCAGCAGCGTCTTCGACAGGGCTGGTACTGAAGCTTTCTTT.